These 23 T cell receptor beta chains came from one sample sequenced in a study of identical twins. TCRdb re-called the 5' RACE reads with MiXCR, one entry per CDR3 protein. Altogether about 220,000 distinct CDR3 sequences are present, approximately 9% being singletons, with the ten largest covering just over 5%. The sample taken for sequencing was memory (CD45RO+) T cells sorted from blood. These receptors were taken from a woman aged 18-30 years in good health.

The chain links TRBV5-5 to TRBJ1-5; weak D call: TRBD1 (5 bases). The germline V gene has CDR1 SGHKS and CDR2 YYEKEE (reference sequence). V lost 3 bases and J 0 bases, leaving 10 bases between the germline ends. This CDR3 is 15 amino acids long. The CDR3 DNA reads as TGTGCCAGCAGCTGGGGACTCTATAGCAATCAGCCCCAGCATTTT. Its translation is CASSWGLYSNQPQHF.

The chain recombines TRBV10-3 with TRBJ1-6; 7 bases map to TRBD1. V trimming: 6 bases; J trimming: 10 bases; junction bases outside the gene matches: 6. Germline V CDR1 and CDR2: ENHRY, SYGVKD. This CDR3 contains 13 residues. In DNA form, the CDR3 reads TGTGCCATCAGAGAGACAGGGTTATCACCCCTCCACTTT. Its protein product is CAIRETGLSPLHF.

This clonotype was seen many times. The CDR3 region has the DNA TGTGCCAGCGCTTACCTCCGGACAGCCTACGAGCAGTACTTC. This gives the protein CASAYLRTAYEQYF. The rearrangement links TRBV2 to TRBJ2-7, with a possible D match to TRBD1 (6 bases). The ends were cut back, 8 bases at V and 2 bases at J, with 16 bases in the middle. Germline V gene data show CDR1 as SNHLY and CDR2 as FYNNEI. CDR3 size: 14 residues.

In this sample, this clonotype turned up many times. V usage is TRBV12-3 or TRBV12-4 and J usage is TRBJ2-1; D remains ambiguous. This CDR3 is built from 13 residues. V was shortened by 6 bases and J by 3 bases, with 9 bases between the two germline ends. The CDR3 region has the DNA TGTGCCAGCAGGTCGAGGTTCTACAATGAGCAGTTCTTC. Translating gives CASRSRFYNEQFF.

The rearrangement joins TRBV5-4 to TRBJ1-1; 7 nucleotides match TRBD1. There are 15 residues in the CDR3. The junction had 7 bases not matched to a gene; V was cut back by 4 bases and J by 1 base. The V gene's germline CDR1 is SGHNT and CDR2 YYREEE (reference sequence). The CDR3 reads CASSGGDSQNTEAFF. The CDR3 nucleotides are TGTGCCAGCAGCGGGGGGGACAGCCAGAACACTGAAGCTTTCTTT.

This clonotype turned up a few times. The chain joins TRBV25-1 to TRBJ1-1; D is uncertain. The CDR3 runs to 13 residues. The ends were cut back, 6 bases at V and 3 bases at J, with 11 bases in the middle. Germline CDR1 and CDR2: MGHDK and SYGVNS. CDR3 sequence (DNA): TGTGCCAGCAGGGGAGCGGGTTACACTGAAGCTTTCTTT. Translated: CASRGAGYTEAFF.

This chain joins TRBV20-1 and TRBJ2-1; D perhaps matches TRBD2 (6 bases). Germline V CDR1 and CDR2: DFQATT, SNEGSKA (reference sequence). This CDR3 has 14 residues. Trimming took off 6 bases at V and 4 bases at J, with 16 bases between the two ends. The DNA of the CDR3 is TGCAGTGCCCCGCAGGGCGCGGGGTACAATGAGCAGTTCTTC. Its translation is CSAPQGAGYNEQFF.

This clonotype was detected many times. V gene TRBV2 combines with J gene TRBJ1-2, with D hard to call. Germline CDR1 and CDR2: SNHLY and FYNNEI. V shed 7 bases and J shed 4 bases, with 13 bases lying between them. CDR3 length: 13 amino acids. The CDR3 bases are TGTGCCAGCATCGAGGGCGCGCCCTATGGCTACACCTTC. Translation gives CASIEGAPYGYTF.

Only a few counts were recorded for this clonotype. This rearrangement joins TRBV9 to TRBJ2-1; 7 bases agree with TRBD2. The J segment lost 8 bases and the V segment lost 3 bases, leaving 14 bases of the junction unmatched. CDR1 is SGDLS and CDR2 is YYNGEE in the germline V gene. CDR3 length: 16 amino acids. For the CDR3, the DNA is TGTGCCAGCAGCGGCCGAAGACAGCTTCGGGGGGATGAGCAGTTCTTC. It translates to CASSGRRQLRGDEQFF.

This clonotype appeared a few times. The rearrangement joins TRBV11-1 to TRBJ2-6; D is ambiguous. The V and J ends lost 4 bases and 0 bases respectively, with 7 bases between them. The germline V gene has CDR1 SGHAT and CDR2 FQDESV (reference sequence). The CDR3 covers 15 residues. CDR3 nucleotides: TGTGCCAGCAGCTACCAGTTCTCTGGGGCCAACGTCCTGACTTTC. This codes for CASSYQFSGANVLTF. Full variable domain (rest looked up from reference TRBV11-1 and TRBJ2-6): EAEVAQSPRYKITEKSQAVAFWCDPISGHATLYWYRQILGQGPELLVQFQDESVVDDSQLPKDRFSAERLKGVDSTLKIQPAELGDSAMYLCASSYQFSGANVLTFGAGSRLTVL.

There are a few counts of this clonotype. The chain links TRBV12-3 or TRBV12-4 to TRBJ2-1, with TRBD2 as a possible D gene (5 bases). This CDR3 region has 14 residues. Trimming shortened V by 6 bases and J by 9 bases, and 18 bases separated the two germline ends. CDR3 protein: CASSPGIVRAEQFF. The CDR3 DNA reads as TGTGCCAGCAGCCCGGGAATAGTTCGCGCTGAGCAGTTCTTC.

The rearrangement uses TRBV5-1 and TRBJ1-1, with 10 bases that match TRBD1. V lost 4 bases and J lost 5; bases outside the gene matches: 8. Germline V gene data show CDR1 as SGHRS and CDR2 as YFSETQ. CDR3 size: 15 residues. CDR3 bases: TGCGCCAGCAGCCGCTATGACAGGGGGCCAACTGAAGCTTTCTTT. Protein sequence: CASSRYDRGPTEAFF.

V is TRBV9 and J is TRBJ2-2; unclear D gene. CDR1 is SGDLS and CDR2 is YYNGEE in the germline V gene. The CDR3 is 15 residues long. V lost 0 bases to trimming and J lost 4 bases, with 10 bases between them. The CDR3 is CASSVEGKGTGELFF. The CDR3 coding sequence is TGTGCCAGCAGCGTAGAAGGGAAAGGCACCGGGGAGCTGTTTTTT.

This chain connects TRBV2 to TRBJ1-1, with D unclear. This CDR3 has 12 residues. Germline V CDR1 and CDR2: SNHLY, FYNNEI. Trimming took 3 bases from V and 8 from J, leaving 10 bases between them. CDR3 sequence (DNA): TGTGCCAGCAGTGAGATAGGCCGCGAAGCTTTCTTT. Amino acid sequence: CASSEIGREAFF.

This clonotype has a handful of counts. The rearrangement uses TRBV2 and TRBJ2-1; D not resolved. Germline V gene data show CDR1 as SNHLY and CDR2 as FYNNEI. V lost 7 bases and J 3 bases, leaving 13 bases between the germline ends. The CDR3 spans 14 residues. In DNA, the CDR3 is TGTGCCAGCAAAAAGGTGACCAACTACAATGAGCAGTTCTTC. This sequence encodes CASKKVTNYNEQFF.

V gene TRBV12-3 or TRBV12-4 combines with J gene TRBJ1-1, with 9 bases identical to TRBD1. Germline trimming cut 6 bases from V and 1 base from J; bases unmatched to any gene: 3. The CDR3 is 14 residues long. CDR3 amino acids: CASRRGQGNTEAFF. The CDR3 DNA sequence: TGTGCCAGCAGACGGGGACAGGGGAACACTGAAGCTTTCTTT.

This chain uses TRBV7-2 with TRBJ2-3, with TRBD1 as a possible D gene (5 bases). Germline V gives CDR1 SGHTA, CDR2 FQGNSA. This CDR3 has 14 residues. V lost 3 bases to trimming and J lost 2 bases, with 9 bases between them. The CDR3 nucleotides read TGTGCCAGCAGCTTGGACACTAACACAGATACGCAGTATTTT. This encodes CASSLDTNTDTQYF.

Only a few counts were recorded for this clonotype. V and J are TRBV4-3 and TRBJ2-1; D perhaps matches TRBD1 (5 bases). CDR1 is LGHNA, CDR2 YSLEER, per germline. The CDR3 length is 14 residues. Deletions cut 0 bases from V and 6 bases from J, with 9 bases between. CDR3 in amino acids: CASSQDPTGNEQFF. CDR3 DNA sequence: TGCGCCAGCAGCCAAGACCCAACAGGCAATGAGCAGTTCTTC.

In this sample, this clonotype turned up many times. The gene calls are TRBV12-3 or TRBV12-4 and TRBJ2-1, with TRBD2 identical over 11 bases. The trim removed 4 bases at V and 4 bases at J, leaving 9 bases unmatched. This CDR3 has 17 amino acids. CDR3 sequence: CASSSLAGGPFYNEQFF. CDR3 nucleotide sequence: TGTGCCAGCAGTTCCCTAGCGGGGGGCCCTTTTTACAATGAGCAGTTCTTC.

This clonotype has a handful of counts. The rearrangement joins TRBV5-4 to TRBJ2-1, with D maybe TRBD2 (6 bases). The length of the CDR3 is 15 residues. Trimming removed 4 bases at V and 5 bases at J, with 16 bases between. Germline CDR1 is SGHNT and CDR2 is YYREEE (reference sequence). The CDR3 sequence is CASSAGRAANNEQFF. CDR3 DNA: TGTGCCAGCAGCGCGGGGCGCGCCGCCAACAATGAGCAGTTCTTC.

Concerning this clonotype itself: A read error may explain this, as a much larger clone is one base away. The chain carries TRBV3-1 and TRBJ1-2; no definite D call. This CDR3 is 14 amino acids long. The V gene's germline CDR1 is LGHDT and CDR2 YNNKEL (reference sequence). DNA of the CDR3: TGTGCCAGCAGCCGAGGCAGGCAAAACTATGGCTACCCCTTC. Translated, it gives CASSRGRQNYGYPF.

The CDR3 sequence: CASIIAGNQETQYF. As DNA, the CDR3 is TGTGCCAGCATTATAGCGGGGAACCAAGAGACCCAGTACTTC. The chain has TRBV5-6 and TRBJ2-5; TRBD2 agrees at 8 bases. The CDR3 is made up of 14 amino acids. The trim removed 6 bases at V and 0 bases at J, leaving 4 bases unmatched. Germline CDR1 and CDR2: SGHDT and YYEEEE.

This clonotype was counted at least ten times. This sequence joins TRBV7-2 and TRBJ2-7; TRBD1 aligns across 9 bases. With V trimmed by 6 bases and J by 2 bases, 5 bases remained unmatched. The CDR3 sequence is 14 residues long. Per germline, CDR1 SGHTA and CDR2 FQGNSA. DNA for the CDR3: TGTGCCAGCAGGTCGGGACAGGGAGCCTACGAGCAGTACTTC. Its translation: CASRSGQGAYEQYF.